This T cell receptor beta chain is drawn from a study of CD8+CD57+ T cells in acquired aplastic anemia. CD8+CD57+ cell expansion had been shown by flow cytometry in patients chosen for sequencing. As a group, the patients uniformly had severe acquired aplastic anemia. The template used for profiling TCR beta VDJ and CDR3 was genomic DNA. MiXCR was run by TCRdb on the reads, yielding one entry per CDR3 protein. This sample has 250,000 or so distinct CDR3 sequences, with more than 40% found just once. Trimming left V 6 bases short and J 5 bases short, with 13 bases between. The V gene's germline CDR1 is SNHLY and CDR2 FYNNEI. This CDR3 is 13 amino acids long.

The chain employs TRBV2 and TRBJ1-2, with no clear D. This TCR came from a human donor with aplastic anemia. The sample comprised sorted CD4+, CD8+, or CD8+CD57+ T cells (not recorded which) from PBMCs. CDR3 in DNA: TGTGCCAGCAGCTTACAAGCGGGATATGGCTACACCTTC. Translation: CASSLQAGYGYTF.